The rows below give T cell receptor beta chains drawn from one sample of a study of PD-1 blockade in classical Hodgkin lymphoma. The method was immunoSEQ multiplex PCR; TCRdb's version includes in-frame clones alone and lacks a portion of them. The table lists around 18,000 clones, around 72% of them singletons. Sequencing used CD4+ T cells from blood, obtained before the fourth cycle of nivolumab. These receptors were taken from a human donor with classical Hodgkin lymphoma. The CDR3 runs from the conserved cysteine through the conserved F or W. A D gene is named only where the DNA matches it firmly. Not all rows give a size; the values are once, few, many and, for expanded clones, a class.

J gene: TRBJ1-2
clone size: NA
V gene: TRBV19
D gene: TRBD1
CDR3 DNA: TGTGCCAGTAGGATAGACCAGGGGGCGTGGAACTATGGCTACACCTTC
CDR3 protein: CASRIDQGAWNYGYTF

J gene: TRBJ1-6
clone size: NA
V gene: TRBV19
D gene: NA
CDR3 DNA: TGTGCCAGTAGGACTGGGGGAGCGGATTCACCCCTCCACTTT
CDR3 protein: CASRTGGADSPLHF

J gene: TRBJ1-4
clone size: NA
V gene: TRBV28
D gene: NA
CDR3 DNA: TGTGCCAGCAGTTTAAGGCAGGGTAGGACCTCAAATGAAAAACTGTTTTTT
CDR3 protein: CASSLRQGRTSNEKLFF

J gene: TRBJ2-5
clone size: once
V gene: TRBV2
D gene: NA
CDR3 DNA: TGTGCCAGCAGTGCCCTCGAGACCCAGTACTTC
CDR3 protein: CASSALETQYF

J gene: TRBJ2-2
clone size: NA
V gene: TRBV5-1
D gene: NA
CDR3 DNA: TGCGCCAGCAGCCAAGCCTTCGGGGAGCTGTTTTTT
CDR3 protein: CASSQAFGELFF

J gene: TRBJ2-1
clone size: NA
V gene: TRBV5-4
D gene: NA
CDR3 DNA: TGTGCCAGCAGCCATAGCGGAGTCAGATACAATGAGCAGTTCTTC
CDR3 protein: CASSHSGVRYNEQFF

J gene: TRBJ1-1
clone size: NA
V gene: TRBV4-3
D gene: TRBD1
CDR3 DNA: TGCGCCAGCAGCCAACGGACAGGGTCGAACACTGAAGCTTTCTTT
CDR3 protein: CASSQRTGSNTEAFF

J gene: TRBJ2-3
clone size: NA
V gene: TRBV5-4
D gene: NA
CDR3 DNA: TGTGCCAGCAGCTTGGGGGGCTCCTACACAGATACGCAGTATTTT
CDR3 protein: CASSLGGSYTDTQYF

J gene: TRBJ2-4
clone size: NA
V gene: TRBV2
D gene: NA
CDR3 DNA: TGTGCCAGCAGAAGCAGGGTTGGAAACATTCAGTACTTC
CDR3 protein: CASRSRVGNIQYF

J gene: TRBJ2-3
clone size: NA
V gene: TRBV28
D gene: NA
CDR3 DNA: TGTGCCAGCAGTCCCACGGGTAGCACAGATACGCAGTATTTT
CDR3 protein: CASSPTGSTDTQYF

J gene: TRBJ1-5
clone size: NA
V gene: TRBV7-8
D gene: NA
CDR3 DNA: TGTGCCAGCAGCTATACAGGGAAGAGGGGGAATCAGCCCCAGCATTTT
CDR3 protein: CASSYTGKRGNQPQHF

J gene: TRBJ1-4
clone size: once
V gene: TRBV5-1
D gene: NA
CDR3 DNA: TGCGCCAGCAGCTTGGTAGGGGTGATAGGGGAAAAACTGTTTTTT
CDR3 protein: CASSLVGVIGEKLFF

J gene: TRBJ2-1
clone size: NA
V gene: TRBV5-1
D gene: TRBD1
CDR3 DNA: TGCGCCAGCAGCTTGACTGGGACAGACAATGAGCAGTTCTTC
CDR3 protein: CASSLTGTDNEQFF

J gene: TRBJ2-1
clone size: NA
V gene: TRBV30
D gene: NA
CDR3 DNA: TGTGCCTGGAGTGAGGATGTTTGGGCGGGTTCCTCCTACAATGAGCAGTTCTTC
CDR3 protein: CAWSEDVWAGSSYNEQFF

J gene: TRBJ1-2
clone size: NA
V gene: TRBV5-1
D gene: TRBD1
CDR3 DNA: TGCGCCAGCAGCTTGGGGACAGGGGGCGCCGGTTATGGCTACACCTTC
CDR3 protein: CASSLGTGGAGYGYTF

J gene: TRBJ1-3
clone size: NA
V gene: TRBV7-9
D gene: NA
CDR3 DNA: TGTGCCAGCAGCTTACTCGTAGGATCACCTGGAAACACCATATATTTT
CDR3 protein: CASSLLVGSPGNTIYF

J gene: TRBJ2-5
clone size: NA
V gene: TRBV6-5
D gene: NA
CDR3 DNA: TGTGCCAGCAGTTTCCCCTCAGCGAGGGGGCAAGAGACCCAGTACTTC
CDR3 protein: CASSFPSARGQETQYF

J gene: TRBJ2-2
clone size: NA
V gene: TRBV19
D gene: NA
CDR3 DNA: TGTGCCAGTAGTATCGAGGGACTTCCATCGGAGCTGTTTTTT
CDR3 protein: CASSIEGLPSELFF

J gene: TRBJ2-1
clone size: NA
V gene: TRBV7-2
D gene: TRBD2
CDR3 DNA: TGTGCCAGCAGCTTAGTGGCTAGCGGGGGTAGCGATGAGCAGTTCTTC
CDR3 protein: CASSLVASGGSDEQFF

J gene: TRBJ1-1
clone size: few
V gene: TRBV14
D gene: TRBD1
CDR3 DNA: TGTGCCAGCAGCCAAGGGAGGACGGACAGGGGGAACACTGAAGCTTTCTTT
CDR3 protein: CASSQGRTDRGNTEAFF

J gene: TRBJ2-5
clone size: few
V gene: TRBV5-5
D gene: NA
CDR3 DNA: TGTGCCAGCAGCTTGTCGGAGACCCAGTACTTC
CDR3 protein: CASSLSETQYF

J gene: TRBJ1-5
clone size: few
V gene: TRBV6-5
D gene: NA
CDR3 DNA: TGTGCCAGCAGCCCAGGGTATGGCAATCAGCCCCAGCATTTT
CDR3 protein: CASSPGYGNQPQHF

J gene: TRBJ1-1
clone size: NA
V gene: TRBV5-1
D gene: NA
CDR3 DNA: TGCGCCAGCAAGGACGTCCTGAACACTGAAGCTTTCTTT
CDR3 protein: CASKDVLNTEAFF

J gene: TRBJ1-5
clone size: few
V gene: TRBV6-4
D gene: TRBD1
CDR3 DNA: TGTGCCAGCAGCCAGAACGCAGGGGGGGATCAGCCCCAGCATTTT
CDR3 protein: CASSQNAGGDQPQHF

J gene: TRBJ1-1
clone size: NA
V gene: TRBV5-1
D gene: NA
CDR3 DNA: TGCGCCAGCAGCTTCGGGAACACTGAAGCTTTCTTT
CDR3 protein: CASSFGNTEAFF

J gene: TRBJ2-3
clone size: NA
V gene: TRBV5-1
D gene: TRBD2
CDR3 DNA: TGCGCCAGCAGCTTGCGGATAGCGGGTAGCACAGATACGCAGTATTTT
CDR3 protein: CASSLRIAGSTDTQYF

J gene: TRBJ1-1
clone size: NA
V gene: TRBV9
D gene: TRBD1
CDR3 DNA: TGTGCCAGCAGCGTAGGAATATGGACAGGGGTGGACACTGAAGCTTTCTTT
CDR3 protein: CASSVGIWTGVDTEAFF

J gene: TRBJ1-2
clone size: NA
V gene: TRBV29-1
D gene: NA
CDR3 DNA: TGCAGCGTTGGACTCCAAGACAGTTTAACCTATGGCTACACCTTC
CDR3 protein: CSVGLQDSLTYGYTF

J gene: TRBJ2-2
clone size: NA
V gene: TRBV11-3
D gene: TRBD2
CDR3 DNA: TGTGCCAGCAGCGGCGGGGGTTACACCGGGGAGCTGTTTTTT
CDR3 protein: CASSGGGYTGELFF

J gene: TRBJ2-2
clone size: NA
V gene: TRBV5-1
D gene: NA
CDR3 DNA: TGCGCCAGCAGTTCTGGCTACGCGAACACCGGGGAGCTGTTTTTT
CDR3 protein: CASSSGYANTGELFF

J gene: TRBJ2-3
clone size: NA
V gene: TRBV28
D gene: NA
CDR3 DNA: TGTGCCAGCAGTCCAACGAACGCTCTAGGGGCAGATACGCAGTATTTT
CDR3 protein: CASSPTNALGADTQYF

J gene: TRBJ2-1
clone size: NA
V gene: TRBV5-1
D gene: NA
CDR3 DNA: TGCGCCAGCAGCTTGGTCAGCGGAGATTACAATGAGCAGTTCTTC
CDR3 protein: CASSLVSGDYNEQFF

J gene: TRBJ1-3
clone size: NA
V gene: TRBV11-2
D gene: NA
CDR3 DNA: TGTGCCAGCAGCTTAGGGACCGGGAGATCTGGAAACACCATATATTTT
CDR3 protein: CASSLGTGRSGNTIYF

J gene: TRBJ1-4
clone size: NA
V gene: TRBV27
D gene: NA
CDR3 DNA: TGTGCCAGCATGGGGCAGTCTAATGAAAAACTGTTTTTT
CDR3 protein: CASMGQSNEKLFF

J gene: TRBJ1-1
clone size: NA
V gene: TRBV5-1
D gene: NA
CDR3 DNA: TGCGCCAGCAGCTGGACAGTGGGGATGAACACTGAAGCTTTCTTT
CDR3 protein: CASSWTVGMNTEAFF

J gene: TRBJ1-1
clone size: few
V gene: TRBV30
D gene: NA
CDR3 DNA: TGTGCCTGGAGTGTAAGTTTGCTAGGACGAGCTTTCTTT
CDR3 protein: CAWSVSLLGRAFF

J gene: TRBJ2-2
clone size: NA
V gene: TRBV6-1
D gene: TRBD1
CDR3 DNA: TGTGCCAGCAGTGAAAGGGGGCAGCTGTTTTTT
CDR3 protein: CASSERGQLFF

J gene: TRBJ1-1
clone size: NA
V gene: TRBV2
D gene: NA
CDR3 DNA: TGTGCCAGCAGACATGGGGATCCGAACACTGAAGCTTTCTTT
CDR3 protein: CASRHGDPNTEAFF

J gene: TRBJ1-1
clone size: large
V gene: TRBV5-1
D gene: TRBD1
CDR3 DNA: TGCGCCAGCAGCCCGGGACAGGGTAGGGTCACTGAAGCTTTCTTT
CDR3 protein: CASSPGQGRVTEAFF

J gene: TRBJ2-5
clone size: once
V gene: TRBV5-4
D gene: NA
CDR3 DNA: TGTGCCAGCAGCTTGGGATCAACGGAGGAGACCCAGTACTTC
CDR3 protein: CASSLGSTEETQYF

J gene: TRBJ1-5
clone size: NA
V gene: TRBV27
D gene: NA
CDR3 DNA: TGTGCCAGCAGTTCGACAGTGAGCAGCAATCAGCCCCAGCATTTT
CDR3 protein: CASSSTVSSNQPQHF

J gene: TRBJ1-1
clone size: NA
V gene: TRBV11-2
D gene: NA
CDR3 DNA: TGTGCCAGCAGCTGGGCCATGAACACTGAAGCTTTCTTT
CDR3 protein: CASSWAMNTEAFF

J gene: TRBJ2-2
clone size: once
V gene: TRBV6-1
D gene: TRBD2
CDR3 DNA: TGTGCCAGCAGTCGCACTAGCGGGAACGGGGAGCTGTTTTTT
CDR3 protein: CASSRTSGNGELFF

J gene: TRBJ1-2
clone size: NA
V gene: TRBV5-1
D gene: NA
CDR3 DNA: TGCGCCAGCACCACTCTGGAGGGTAACTATGGCTACACCTTC
CDR3 protein: CASTTLEGNYGYTF

J gene: TRBJ2-2
clone size: NA
V gene: TRBV27
D gene: NA
CDR3 DNA: TGTGCCAGCAGTTTATTTGTGGGGGCGCGGGGCACCGGGGAGCTGTTTTTT
CDR3 protein: CASSLFVGARGTGELFF

J gene: TRBJ2-3
clone size: NA
V gene: TRBV5-4
D gene: TRBD2
CDR3 DNA: TGTGCCAGCAGTCCCCTAGCGGGGGGTACAGATACGCAGTATTTT
CDR3 protein: CASSPLAGGTDTQYF

J gene: TRBJ2-7
clone size: NA
V gene: TRBV29-1
D gene: TRBD2
CDR3 DNA: TGCAGCGTTGTCCCCGGGACTAGCGGTCCCTACGAGCAGTACTTC
CDR3 protein: CSVVPGTSGPYEQYF

J gene: TRBJ2-5
clone size: NA
V gene: TRBV7-7
D gene: TRBD2
CDR3 DNA: TGTGCTAGCAGCTTCGGCGGGAGCCAAGAGACCCAGTACTTC
CDR3 protein: CASSFGGSQETQYF

J gene: TRBJ1-2
clone size: NA
V gene: TRBV4-1
D gene: NA
CDR3 DNA: TGTGCCAGCAGCCAAGATACGGGGGGGGCGTCCTATGGCTACACCTTC
CDR3 protein: CASSQDTGGASYGYTF

J gene: TRBJ2-2
clone size: NA
V gene: TRBV10-2
D gene: TRBD1
CDR3 DNA: TGCGCCAGCAGAAAAACAGGGGGAGACACCGGGGAGCTGTTTTTT
CDR3 protein: CASRKTGGDTGELFF

J gene: TRBJ1-2
clone size: few
V gene: TRBV5-5
D gene: NA
CDR3 DNA: TGTGCCAGCACCCGGAGGTGGGGGACGGGTGGCTACACCTTC
CDR3 protein: CASTRRWGTGGYTF

J gene: TRBJ1-6
clone size: few
V gene: TRBV6-6
D gene: NA
CDR3 DNA: TGTGCCAGCAGTTGGGACATTTCCAATTCACCCCTCCACTTT
CDR3 protein: CASSWDISNSPLHF

J gene: TRBJ2-3
clone size: NA
V gene: TRBV7-9
D gene: TRBD1
CDR3 DNA: TGTGCCAGCAGACCCGACAGGGTTCGCACAGATACGCAGTATTTT
CDR3 protein: CASRPDRVRTDTQYF

J gene: TRBJ2-7
clone size: NA
V gene: TRBV7-2
D gene: TRBD2
CDR3 DNA: TGTGCCAGCAGCGCCGGGACTAATACCTACGAGCAGTACTTC
CDR3 protein: CASSAGTNTYEQYF

J gene: TRBJ2-5
clone size: NA
V gene: TRBV28
D gene: NA
CDR3 DNA: TGTGCCAGCAGTTTAGTAGGACAGCAAGAGACCCAGTACTTC
CDR3 protein: CASSLVGQQETQYF

J gene: TRBJ2-5
clone size: NA
V gene: TRBV15
D gene: NA
CDR3 DNA: TGTGCCACCAGCGGAGGGGGAGGGGGCCGGACCCAGTACTTC
CDR3 protein: CATSGGGGGRTQYF

J gene: TRBJ2-5
clone size: NA
V gene: TRBV5-4
D gene: TRBD1
CDR3 DNA: TGTGCCAGCAGCTTGGGTGGGGACAGGGAGAGAGAGACCCAGTACTTC
CDR3 protein: CASSLGGDRERETQYF

J gene: TRBJ2-3
clone size: NA
V gene: TRBV12-5
D gene: NA
CDR3 DNA: TGTGCTAGTGGTTTGGTAATGTTCCCCACGGCAGGGAAGGGCACAGATACGCAGTATTTT
CDR3 protein: CASGLVMFPTAGKGTDTQYF

J gene: TRBJ2-2
clone size: NA
V gene: TRBV9
D gene: TRBD1
CDR3 DNA: TGTGCCAGCAGCCCCCGGACAGGGGTTCCCGTGTTCAGCGCCGGGGAGCTGTTTTTT
CDR3 protein: CASSPRTGVPVFSAGELFF

J gene: TRBJ2-1
clone size: few
V gene: TRBV19
D gene: NA
CDR3 DNA: TGTGCCAGTAGTATTAACGGGGGCTACCCGGGGAATGAGCAGTTCTTC
CDR3 protein: CASSINGGYPGNEQFF